This record concerns one T cell receptor beta chain sequence. Its antigen is currently not known. No base qualities exist here, and no much larger clone lies one base off it. The entry originates in a study of identifying expanded T cells in peripheral blood (dated by TCRdb to about 2019). The study in broad terms: Technical replicates were generated by sequencing separate aliquots of the same genomic DNA pool, and four replicates were compared pairwise.

Results the study describes overall, beyond this receptor: The beta-binomial model significantly reduced the number of clones called differentially abundant and the false-positive rate across all healthy-donor time intervals. About 1.3 differentially abundant clones were flagged by the binomial model between technical replicates, whereas about 16 and 19 were flagged over about two weeks and four weeks, respectively. For all healthy donors, the variance in clone template counts between two-week samples rose significantly as total template count increased. The authors expected biological variance in healthy repertoires might increase further over much longer intervals such as months to years.

During the collection period, no immune events, such as infections, were documented for the healthy donors. Time-dependent variance in a beta-binomial model of T-cell clone differential abundance was calibrated using healthy-donor blood repertoires as a training cohort. There were about ten healthy donors in the training cohort, of whom 3 were female and 7 were male. The donors were between roughly 25 and 65 years old, with an average age of approximately 45 years. Whole blood, obtained from a commercial supplier, was collected from each healthy donor at three time points spaced roughly 14 days apart. Genomic DNA was extracted from unsorted whole blood for immunosequencing. TCRbeta CDR3 regions were profiled with the immunoSEQ Assay using bias-controlled multiplex PCR amplification of genomic DNA. As for the original processing: To quantify the absolute abundance of each unique TCRbeta CDR3 region, the sequences were collapsed and filtered. Differential abundance was assessed using a binomial (Fisher-equivalent) model and a beta-binomial model in which time-dependent variance fitted from healthy donors was added. Any clone with fewer than 5 combined templates was excluded, and a clone was called differentially abundant if its Benjamini-Hochberg FDR was below 0.01. The form v = (b*log(k)+a)^2 was used to model beta-binomial variance as a function of total template count across the two samples. The immuneACCESS repertoire file appears here via TCRdb, limited to in-frame rearrangements. These files lack a portion of the clones; in checked studies, under half of the deficit traces to unresolved V genes, and the cause of the others is not known. V and J calls and clone size come straight from that table; D and trimming were deduced from the DNA. The sample contains approximately 94,000 clones, approximately 89% of them found a single time. The ten largest make up 5.5% of the sample.

The TCR comes from a person aged 18 to 70 in good health. The sequenced material came from blood.

Read as DNA, the sequence is TGTGCCAGTAGTAATGGGGGTCTGAGCACAGATACGCAGTATTTT. This codes for CASSNGGLSTDTQYF. The rearranged chain carries TRBV19 and TRBJ2-3, with the D call tentatively TRBD1 or TRBD2, each fitting 5 bases. Including the terminal cysteine and phenylalanine, the CDR3 comprises 15 residues. Only CDR3 DNA is held: 45 bases, read in frame from base 1. From the germline V gene (reference sequence), CDR1 is LNHDA and CDR2 is SQIVND. V loses 4 bases, J loses 0 bases, and the germline ends lie 11 bases apart.